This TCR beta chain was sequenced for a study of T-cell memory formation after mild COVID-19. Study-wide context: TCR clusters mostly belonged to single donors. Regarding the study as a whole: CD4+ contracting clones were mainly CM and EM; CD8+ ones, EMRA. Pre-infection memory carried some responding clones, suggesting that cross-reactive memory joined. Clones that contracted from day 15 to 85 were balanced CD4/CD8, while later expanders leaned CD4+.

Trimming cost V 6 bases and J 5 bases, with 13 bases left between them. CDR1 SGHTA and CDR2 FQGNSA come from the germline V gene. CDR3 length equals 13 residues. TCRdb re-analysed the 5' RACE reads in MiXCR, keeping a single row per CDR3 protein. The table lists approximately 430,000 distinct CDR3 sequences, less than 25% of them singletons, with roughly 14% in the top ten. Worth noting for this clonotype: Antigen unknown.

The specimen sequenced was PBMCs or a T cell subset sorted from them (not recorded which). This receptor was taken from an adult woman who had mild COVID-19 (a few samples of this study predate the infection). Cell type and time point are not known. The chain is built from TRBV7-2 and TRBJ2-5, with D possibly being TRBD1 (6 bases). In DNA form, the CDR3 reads TGTGCCAGCAGGGGGGCGGGCTCGGAGACCCAGTACTTC. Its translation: CASRGAGSETQYF.